This T cell receptor beta chain was recovered during a study of shared clonotypes between healthy human individuals. Study summary: Three plates each covered CD4 naive and memory; CD8 naive two, CD8 memory one. Notes on the study in general: Relative to clonotypes present in all four donors, those not shared had lower generation probabilities. Large depth notwithstanding, sorted-subset sequencing proved incomplete by rarefaction. Only blood was sampled; tissue repertoires likely differ.

A note on this clone: Its antigen is undetermined.

The repertoire was sequenced with immunoSEQ multiplex PCR; TCRdb's copy has only in-frame clones and lacks some. Of roughly 1.4 million clones listed, about 98.5% are singletons. The CDR3 contains 14 residues. Trimming removed 0 bases at V and 6 bases at J, with 12 bases between. From germline, CDR1 is SGHRS and CDR2 YFSETQ. The chain carries TRBV5-1 and TRBJ1-2, with D unclear. The sample was naive CD4+ T cells sorted from blood. The subset denotes: CD45RA+ positively selected. The source is a man aged 30-40 years in good health. The CDR3 region is CASSLGEEEHGYTF. CDR3 nucleotides: TGCGCCAGCAGCTTGGGAGAGGAAGAACATGGCTACACCTTC.